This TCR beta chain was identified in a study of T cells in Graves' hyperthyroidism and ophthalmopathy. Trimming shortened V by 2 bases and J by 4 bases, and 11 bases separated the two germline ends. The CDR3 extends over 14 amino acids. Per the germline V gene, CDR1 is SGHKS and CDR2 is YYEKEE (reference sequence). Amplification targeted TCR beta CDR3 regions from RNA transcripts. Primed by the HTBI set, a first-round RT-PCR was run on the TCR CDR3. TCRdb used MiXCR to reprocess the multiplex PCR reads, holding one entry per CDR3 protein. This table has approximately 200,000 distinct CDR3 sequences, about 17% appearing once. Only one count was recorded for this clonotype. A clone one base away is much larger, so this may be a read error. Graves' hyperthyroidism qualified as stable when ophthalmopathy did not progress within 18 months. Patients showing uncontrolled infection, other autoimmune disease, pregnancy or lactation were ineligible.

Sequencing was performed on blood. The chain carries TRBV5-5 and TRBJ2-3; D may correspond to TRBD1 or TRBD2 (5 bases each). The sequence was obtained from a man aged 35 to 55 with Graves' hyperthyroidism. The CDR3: CASSFTLGADTQYF. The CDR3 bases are TGTGCCAGCAGCTTTACCCTGGGGGCAGATACGCAGTATTTT.